The present T cell receptor (beta chain) was sequenced within a study of vaccination and CD4 T cells after COVID-19. CDR3 length: 18 amino acids. Germline V gene lookup returns CDR1 SNHLY and CDR2 FYNNEI. V was clipped by 2 bases and J by 5 bases; unmatched bases: 12. General study points: Only relatively few convalescent patients were studied, and early post-infection timepoints were not analyzed.

Only one count was recorded for this clonotype. Its specificity is not known. Treatment of the sample: approximately 10-day PBMC culture with coronavirus spike peptide pools or control peptides (ViraFEST assay). At days 3 and 7, half the medium was exchanged for fresh IL-2 medium. Cultured CD4+ T cell DNA underwent sequencing with the Oncomine TCR Beta short-read assay. TCRdb independently ran MiXCR on the PCR reads; one entry per CDR3 protein. In the table there are some 5,400 distinct CDR3 sequences, about 42% of which are singletons. J is TRBJ2-3 and V is TRBV2; 11 positions agree with TRBD2. Sample: CD4+ T cells from blood, cultured in vitro. The sequence came from a human donor who had recovered from COVID-19. In DNA, the CDR3 is TGTGCCAGCAGTGAACAAGCCGGTATAGCGGGGGGGGTAGATACGCAGTATTTT. This codes for CASSEQAGIAGGVDTQYF.